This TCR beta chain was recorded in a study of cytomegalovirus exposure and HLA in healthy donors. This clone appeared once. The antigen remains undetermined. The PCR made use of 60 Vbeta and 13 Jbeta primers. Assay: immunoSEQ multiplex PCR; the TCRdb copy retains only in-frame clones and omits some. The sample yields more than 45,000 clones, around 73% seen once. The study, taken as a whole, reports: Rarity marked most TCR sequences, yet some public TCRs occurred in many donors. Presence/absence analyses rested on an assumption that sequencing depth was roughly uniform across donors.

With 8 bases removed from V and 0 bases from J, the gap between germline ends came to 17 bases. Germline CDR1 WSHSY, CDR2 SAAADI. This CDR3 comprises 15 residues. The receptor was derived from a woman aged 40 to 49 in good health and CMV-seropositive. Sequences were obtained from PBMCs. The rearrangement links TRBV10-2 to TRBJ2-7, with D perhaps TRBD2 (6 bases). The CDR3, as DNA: TGCGCCAGCCTACCCGGGGGACCCCCCTCCTACGAGCAGTACTTC. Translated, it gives CASLPGGPPSYEQYF.